The 9 T cell receptor beta chains presented below share a single source sample, sequenced in a study of vaccination and CD4 T cells after COVID-19. The Oncomine TCR Beta short-read assay generated sequence data from the DNA of cultured CD4+ T cells. Using its own MiXCR run on the PCR reads, TCRdb lists one record per CDR3 protein. The sample includes 5,500 to 6,500 distinct CDR3 sequences, about 77% seen only once; the top ten take around 20%. Described treatment: approximately 9-day PBMC culture with coronavirus spike peptide pools or control peptides (ViraFEST assay). Antigens for these TCRs are unknown. Sequenced sample: CD4+ T cells from blood, cultured in vitro. The receptors were gathered from a human donor who had recovered from COVID-19.

The chain joins TRBV12-3 or TRBV12-4 to TRBJ2-3; the D is unclear. Deletions cut 3 bases from V and 0 bases from J, with 10 bases between. This CDR3 is 15 amino acids long. CDR3 residues: CASSFHSASTDTQYF. CDR3 nucleotides: TGTGCCAGCAGTTTTCACTCGGCTAGCACAGATACGCAGTATTTT.

The chain has TRBV2 and TRBJ2-5, with D possibly TRBD1 on 5 matching bases. The CDR3 runs to 17 residues. The germline V gene has CDR1 SNHLY and CDR2 FYNNEI. The V end was cut by 4 bases, the J end by 4 bases, with 22 bases between. The CDR3 is CASSVPVSGRILETQYF. As DNA, the CDR3 is TGTGCCAGCAGTGTACCAGTCTCAGGGCGAATTTTAGAGACCCAGTACTTC.

The chain combines TRBV24-1 with TRBJ2-3; D not resolved. The CDR3 has 12 residues. Looked up from germline, CDR1 is KGHDR and CDR2 is SFDVKD. Trimming removed 5 bases at V and 2 bases at J, with 4 bases between. CDR3 bases: TGTGCCACCAGTGGCCACACAGATACGCAGTATTTT. Translated: CATSGHTDTQYF.

The rearrangement uses TRBV28 and TRBJ1-2; D call uncertain. CDR3 length: 13 residues. V lost 6 bases and J 1 base, leaving 9 bases between the germline ends. Germline values: CDR1 MDHEN, CDR2 SYDVKM. In DNA form, the CDR3 reads TGTGCCAGCAGCCTGAGGGATAACTATGGCTACACCTTC. It encodes CASSLRDNYGYTF.

The chain joins TRBV7-2 to TRBJ2-2, with D maybe TRBD2 (6 bases). The CDR3 totals 15 residues. The ends were cut back, 2 bases at V and 0 bases at J, with 7 bases in the middle. Germline CDR1 is SGHTA and CDR2 is FQGNSA. Here the CDR3 DNA reads TGTGCCAGCAGCTTACTAGCGACGAACACCGGGGAGCTGTTTTTT. This codes for CASSLLATNTGELFF.

Within the sample, this clonotype is medium-sized. The gene calls are TRBV6-2 or TRBV6-3 and TRBJ1-4, with TRBD1 matching over 7 bases. The ends lost 3 bases at V and 3 bases at J; junction bases unmatched: 4. Germline CDR1 and CDR2: MNHEY and SVGEGT. This CDR3 region has 15 residues. CDR3 sequence reads: CASSYRGQPNEKLFF. In nucleotides, the CDR3 is TGTGCCAGCAGTTATCGGGGACAGCCTAATGAAAAACTGTTTTTT.

The chain links TRBV20-1 to TRBJ1-6; TRBD1 might be the D (5 bases). The CDR3 length is 13 residues. Between the trimmed V and J ends, which lost 6 bases and 6 bases, there was a span of 12 bases. Germline V gives CDR1 DFQATT, CDR2 SNEGSKA (reference sequence). CDR3 DNA: TGCAGTGCCGGCGAGACAGTTAATTCACCCCTCCACTTT. Translating it yields CSAGETVNSPLHF.

The CDR3 coding sequence is TGTGCCAGCAGCTTAGCTTCTGGCGGACCTAGCACAGATACGCAGTATTTT. It translates to CASSLASGGPSTDTQYF. The genes are TRBV7-9 and TRBJ2-3; no firm D call. The CDR3 extends over 17 amino acids. The V end was cut by 0 bases, the J end by 0 bases, with 13 bases between. Germline V CDR1 and CDR2: SEHNR, FQNEAQ (reference sequence).

J is TRBJ1-5 and V is TRBV20-1, with a possible D match to TRBD1 (5 bases). Trimming stripped 4 bases from V and 5 bases from J, with 15 bases between. There are 14 residues in the CDR3. From germline, CDR1 is DFQATT and CDR2 SNEGSKA (reference sequence). CDR3 DNA sequence: TGCAGTGCTACCGGGACGTCGAGGGATCAGCCCCAGCATTTT. It is translated as CSATGTSRDQPQHF.